This TCR beta chain was sequenced for a study of blood T cell repertoires in COVID-19. Looking at the study overall: In each case, the material was cDNA or gDNA derived from T cells, B-cell-depleted T cells, or PBMCs.

Seattle's cohort entered during active infection and was followed longitudinally. Germline V gene sequence: CDR1 SEHNR, CDR2 FQNEAQ (reference sequence). V was trimmed by 4 bases and J by 3 bases, leaving 4 bases between them. The CDR3 has 11 amino acids. Study processing details: For nucleated cells, counts were estimated from reference gene primer amplification. The assay was immunoSEQ multiplex PCR, and TCRdb's table has in-frame clones only and misses some. Clone size and the V and J calls come from that table; the DNA yielded D and trimming. Among around 93,000 clones listed, 90% were seen once. The sequence was collected from a young man with COVID-19, enrolled during active disease. Sequenced sample: peripheral blood. The gene calls are TRBV7-9 and TRBJ2-7; unclear D gene. The CDR3, as DNA: TGTGCCAGCAGCTCCTACTACGAGCAGTACTTC. It codes for CASSSYYEQYF.